This T cell receptor beta chain was captured in a study of blood T cells in healthy people across ages. Notes on the study in general: Unknown CMV status may confound age-related changes in expanded clones. There was a strong correlation between TCR beta diversity and naive T cell percentage.

CDR3 length: 14 residues. CDR1 is MGHRA and CDR2 is YSYEKL in the germline V gene. V was clipped by 5 bases and J by 3 bases, with 13 bases between them. This clonotype was seen at least ten times. What it binds is not known. Using a J-beta primer mix together with a sample-barcoded 5' primer, a second PCR was run for about 6 to 12 cycles. Through a template-switch adaptor with 12 random nucleotides, each cDNA molecule received a tag. TCRdb ran MiXCR on the 5' RACE reads and lists one entry per CDR3 protein. Seen here are fewer than 950,000 distinct CDR3 sequences, 30% to 45% observed once, and the top ten hold 10% to 15%.

The chain uses TRBV4-1 and TRBJ1-2; D perhaps matches TRBD1 (6 bases). Sequencing was carried out using blood. The TCR originated in a man aged 18 to 29 in good health. The CDR3, as DNA: TGCGCCAGCAGCGCTGGGAAGGGGGACTATGGCTACACCTTC. Protein product: CASSAGKGDYGYTF.